A single sample gave rise to the 14 T cell receptor beta chains below, sequenced in a study of T cells in Graves' hyperthyroidism and ophthalmopathy. It was RNA transcripts that yielded the amplified TCR beta CDR3 regions. During a first-round RT-PCR of the TCR CDR3, the HTBI primer set was used. TCRdb fed the multiplex PCR reads into MiXCR, producing one record per CDR3 protein. The sample shows over 500,000 distinct CDR3 sequences, over 45% of them seen only once. The sample taken for sequencing was peripheral blood or thyroid tissue (not recorded which). All receptors come from an adult woman with Graves' disease, either hyperthyroidism or ophthalmopathy (not recorded which).

Many counts were recorded for this clonotype. Here the CDR3 reads CSARGVRGDTEAFF. CDR3 nucleotides: TGCAGTGCTAGAGGAGTCAGGGGGGACACTGAAGCTTTCTTT. The chain combines TRBV20-1 with TRBJ1-1, with 7 positions matching TRBD1. With 1 base clipped from V and 3 bases from J, the junction kept 5 bases outside the gene matches. This CDR3 has 14 amino acids. The germline CDR1 and CDR2 sequences are DFQATT and SNEGSKA (reference sequence).

The table lists this clonotype with a count of one. V is TRBV20-1 and J is TRBJ1-2, with D tentatively TRBD1 (6 bases). The CDR3 covers 16 residues. CDR1 and CDR2 (germline): DFQATT, SNEGSKA (reference sequence). CDR3 DNA sequence: TGCTGCCGTTTGTCCGGGGACACTTCCGGGGACGATGGCTACACCTTC. This translates into CCRLSGDTSGDDGYTF.

The chain couples TRBV2 to TRBJ1-6, with D perhaps matching TRBD1 (6 bases). With 4 bases removed from V and 11 bases from J, the gap between germline ends came to 18 bases. The CDR3 is 15 residues long. Germline V gives CDR1 SNHLY, CDR2 FYNNEI. CDR3 loop: CASSGLTAGETPLHF. The CDR3 DNA reads as TGTGCCAGCAGTGGACTAACCGCAGGGGAGACACCCCTCCACTTT. Drawing the rest from reference TRBV2 and TRBJ1-6, the complete variable domain is EPEVTQTPSHQVTQMGQEVILRCVPISNHLYFYWYRQILGQKVEFLVSFYNNEISEKSEIFDDQFSVERPDGSNFTLKIRSTKLEDSAMYFCASSGLTAGETPLHFGNGTRLTVT.

The gene calls are TRBV19 and TRBJ2-7; 7 bases line up with TRBD1. The germline V gene has CDR1 LNHDA and CDR2 SQIVND (reference sequence). The CDR3 sequence is 14 residues long. Trimming at V came to 5 bases and at J to 3 bases, leaving 7 bases not matched to a gene. The CDR3 sequence: CASSQGQVSYEQYF. The CDR3 region has the DNA TGTGCCAGTAGTCAAGGACAGGTGAGCTACGAGCAGTACTTC. The whole variable domain, filled in from reference TRBV19 and TRBJ2-7, reads DGGITQSPKYLFRKEGQNVTLSCEQNLNHDAMYWYRQDPGQGLRLIYYSQIVNDFQKGDIAEGYSVSREKKESFPLTVTSAQKNPTAFYLCASSQGQVSYEQYFGPGTRLTVT.

With regard to this clonotype: At one of its ends the junction is not consistent with the germline gene, which may arise from a read error. The chain employs TRBV5-1 and TRBJ2-7; D is possibly TRBD2 (6 bases). Germline CDR1 and CDR2: SGHRS and YFSETQ. This CDR3 contains 15 residues. As DNA, the CDR3 is TGCGCCAGCAGCTTGGAACGGACTACTGGCTACGAGCAGCACTTC. This encodes CASSLERTTGYEQHF.

This rearrangement joins TRBV19 to TRBJ2-2; D gene unclear. Trimming took off 7 bases at V and 1 base at J, with 10 bases between the two ends. CDR1 and CDR2 from the germline V gene are LNHDA and SQIVND (reference sequence). The CDR3 consists of 14 residues. The CDR3 DNA reads as TGTGCCAGTACCCCCGGGCAGAACACCGGGGAGCTGTTTTTT. Its protein product is CASTPGQNTGELFF.

This clonotype has a count of ten or more. This chain joins TRBV10-3 and TRBJ1-2; 10 bases line up with TRBD1. Germline V gene sequence: CDR1 ENHRY, CDR2 SYGVKD. J gave up 7 bases and V 9 bases, and 11 bases lay outside the gene matches. CDR3 length: 14 residues. This chain's CDR3 is CAITPGQGLSGYTF. The CDR3 coding sequence is TGTGCCATTACACCGGGACAGGGGTTGAGTGGCTACACCTTC.

The count of this clonotype is one. A much larger clone differs from this one at a single base, so this may be a read error. The chain recombines TRBV30 with TRBJ1-2; D remains ambiguous. CDR1 is GTSNPN, CDR2 SVGIG, per germline (reference sequence). V was cut by 2 bases and J by 7 bases, with 17 bases left in between. CDR3 length equals 14 residues. The CDR3 sequence: CAWSRVILGSGYTF. CDR3 DNA: TGTGCCTGGAGTCGGGTCATCCTGGGAAGTGGCTACACCTTC.

The V and J genes are TRBV5-6 and TRBJ1-1; D unclear. Germline CDR1 and CDR2: SGHDT and YYEEEE. The V gene lost 4 bases and the J gene lost 3 bases, with 10 bases spanning the gap. The CDR3 is 13 amino acids. CDR3 bases: TGTGCCAGCAGCCCTGGACGGTACACTGAAGCTTTCTTT. Encoded protein: CASSPGRYTEAFF.

V is TRBV27 and J is TRBJ2-2; no clear D gene. From germline, CDR1 is MNHEY and CDR2 SMNVEV (reference sequence). The CDR3 has 12 residues. Deletions cut 1 base from V and 8 bases from J, with 5 bases between. The CDR3 loop reads CASSLWPGELFF. As DNA, the CDR3 is TGTGCCAGCAGTTTATGGCCTGGGGAGCTGTTTTTT.

The chain uses TRBV6-2 or TRBV6-3 and TRBJ1-5, with 7 positions matching TRBD1. V lost 2 bases and J lost 7; bases outside the gene matches: 5. Germline loops: CDR1 MNHEY, CDR2 SVGEGT. This CDR3 comprises 14 residues. CDR3 nucleotide sequence: TGTGCCAGCAGTTACCCAGGGGGTTACCAGCCCCAGCATTTT. Its translation is CASSYPGGYQPQHF.

This clonotype was seen many times. The chain has TRBV7-9 and TRBJ1-1; D unresolved. The CDR3 contains 16 residues. Trimming stripped 5 bases from V and 5 bases from J, with 21 bases between. Per germline, CDR1 SEHNR and CDR2 FQNEAQ (reference sequence). CDR3 loop: CASSRGLGRIGTEAFF. The CDR3, as DNA: TGTGCCAGCAGCCGAGGGCTAGGCAGGATTGGGACTGAAGCTTTCTTT. Combining the CDR3 with reference TRBV7-9 and TRBJ1-1 gives the whole variable domain DTGVSQNPRHKITKRGQNVTFRCDPISEHNRLYWYRQTLGQGPEFLTYFQNEAQLEKSRLLSDRFSAERPKGSFSTLEIQRTEQGDSAMYLCASSRGLGRIGTEAFFGQGTRLTVV.

The CDR3, as DNA: TGTGCCAGCAGACCCGGGCGACAGGGGCGATCACCCCTCCACTTT. Its translation: CASRPGRQGRSPLHF. The chain recombines TRBV12-3 or TRBV12-4 with TRBJ1-6, with 8 bases fitting TRBD1. Trimming took 6 bases from V and 10 from J; bases not matched to a gene: 11. This CDR3 comprises 15 residues.

V is TRBV10-3 and J is TRBJ2-7, with 10 bases fitting TRBD1. CDR1 is ENHRY and CDR2 is SYGVKD in the germline V gene. V shed 6 bases and J 5 bases; nucleotides not matched to a gene: 13. This CDR3 is 16 amino acids long. CDR3 nucleotides: TGTGCCATCAGGTCGGGCCCCGGGACAGGGGAAGACGAGCAGTACTTC. Residues: CAIRSGPGTGEDEQYF.